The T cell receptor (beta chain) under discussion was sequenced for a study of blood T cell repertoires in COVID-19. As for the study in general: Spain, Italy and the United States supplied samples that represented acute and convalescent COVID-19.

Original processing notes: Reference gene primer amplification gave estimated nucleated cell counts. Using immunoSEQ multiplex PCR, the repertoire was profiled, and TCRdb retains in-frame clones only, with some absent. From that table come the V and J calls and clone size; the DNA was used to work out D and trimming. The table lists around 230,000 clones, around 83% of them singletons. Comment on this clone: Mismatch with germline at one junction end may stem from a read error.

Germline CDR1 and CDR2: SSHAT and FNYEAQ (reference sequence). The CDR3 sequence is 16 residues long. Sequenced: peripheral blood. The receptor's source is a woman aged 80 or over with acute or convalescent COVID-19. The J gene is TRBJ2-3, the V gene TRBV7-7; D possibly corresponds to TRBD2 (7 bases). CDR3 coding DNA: TGTGCTAGCAGCTTAGTTGCTGGGGGGGCACGTGATACGCAGTATTTT. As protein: CASSLVAGGARDTQYF.